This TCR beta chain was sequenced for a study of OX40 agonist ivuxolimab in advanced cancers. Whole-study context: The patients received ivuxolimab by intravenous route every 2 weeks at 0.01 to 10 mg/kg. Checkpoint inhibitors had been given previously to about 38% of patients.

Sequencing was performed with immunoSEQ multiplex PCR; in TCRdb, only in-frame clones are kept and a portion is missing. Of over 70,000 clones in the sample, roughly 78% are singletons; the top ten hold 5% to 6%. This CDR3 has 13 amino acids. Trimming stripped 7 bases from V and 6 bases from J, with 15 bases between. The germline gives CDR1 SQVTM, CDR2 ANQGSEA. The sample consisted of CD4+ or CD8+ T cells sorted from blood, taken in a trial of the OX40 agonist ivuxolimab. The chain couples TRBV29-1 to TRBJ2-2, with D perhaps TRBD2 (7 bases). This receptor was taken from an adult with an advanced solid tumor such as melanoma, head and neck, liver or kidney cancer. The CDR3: CSGGGRAAGELFF. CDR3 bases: TGCAGCGGAGGGGGGAGGGCGGCCGGGGAGCTGTTTTTT.